Listed below are T cell receptor beta chains from one sample, sequenced in a study of blood T cell repertoires in COVID-19. Sequencing was performed with immunoSEQ multiplex PCR; in TCRdb, only in-frame clones are kept and a portion is missing. The data hold some 65,000 clones, with 88% observed a single time. The sequenced sample was peripheral blood. The receptors stem from an elderly woman with active COVID-19. The CDR3 runs from the conserved cysteine through the conserved F or W. D genes are given only for firm matches. Expanded clones are given a class, and other clones once, few, many or no size at all.

clone_size j_call v_call d_call cdr3_aa cdr3_nt
NA TRBJ1-2 TRBV27 TRBD1 CASSIRQGAQGYGYTF TGTGCCAGCAGTATAAGACAGGGGGCTCAGGGCTATGGCTACACCTTC
NA TRBJ2-2 TRBV5-5 NA CASSLSGNTGELFF TGTGCCAGCAGCTTGTCAGGGAACACCGGGGAGCTGTTTTTT
NA TRBJ1-2 TRBV7-2 NA CASSLDVQNYGYTF TGTGCCAGCAGCTTAGATGTACAGAACTATGGCTACACCTTC
NA TRBJ1-2 TRBV7-2 TRBD1 CASSSTPGQGAFGYTF TGTGCCAGCAGCTCAACGCCGGGACAGGGGGCGTTTGGCTACACCTTC
NA TRBJ1-4 TRBV10-3 NA CAISEQSATNEKLFF TGTGCCATCAGTGAGCAGTCAGCAACTAATGAAAAACTGTTTTTT
NA TRBJ2-5 TRBV3-1/TRBV3-2 NA CASSPGLGGRWETQYF TGTGCCAGCAGCCCCGGACTAGGGGGGAGATGGGAGACCCAGTACTTC
NA TRBJ1-4 TRBV7-8 TRBD1 CASSPVTGSSTNEKLFF TGTGCCAGCAGCCCGGTGACAGGGTCGTCAACTAATGAAAAACTGTTTTTT
NA TRBJ2-7 TRBV10-2 TRBD2 CASSETGTSIVEQYF TGCGCCAGCAGTGAGACCGGGACTAGCATTGTGGAGCAGTACTTC
NA TRBJ2-3 TRBV6-5 NA CASSSPGGDTQYF TGTGCCAGCAGTTCCCCCGGGGGAGATACGCAGTATTTT
NA TRBJ2-1 TRBV4-3 NA CASSQDIEGLQFF TGCGCCAGCAGCCAAGATATCGAAGGACTCCAGTTCTTC
NA TRBJ2-1 TRBV5-1 NA CASSLGWSLSNEQFF TGCGCCAGCAGCTTGGGCTGGTCGTTGAGCAATGAGCAGTTCTTC
NA TRBJ2-7 TRBV2 TRBD1 CASSERQGAKAYEQYF TGTGCCAGCAGTGAACGCCAGGGGGCCAAGGCCTACGAGCAGTACTTC
NA TRBJ2-6 TRBV2 TRBD1 CASSVRQGSGANVLTF TGTGCCAGCAGTGTAAGACAGGGATCTGGGGCCAACGTCCTGACTTTC
once TRBJ2-1 TRBV9 NA CASSVQQDPEIEQFF TGTGCCAGCAGCGTTCAACAGGATCCTGAGATAGAGCAGTTCTTC
NA TRBJ2-7 TRBV11-1 NA CASSRRGISYEQYF TGTGCCAGCAGCCGCCGGGGGATATCCTACGAGCAGTACTTC
NA TRBJ2-5 TRBV28 TRBD1 CASSLRQGRETQYF TGTGCCAGCAGTTTGAGACAGGGCCGAGAGACCCAGTACTTC
NA TRBJ1-1 TRBV5-1 NA CASSVSGATEAFF TGCGCCAGCAGCGTCTCAGGGGCAACTGAAGCTTTCTTT
NA TRBJ1-2 TRBV4-2 NA CASSQERASYGYTF TGTGCCAGCAGCCAAGAGAGGGCCAGCTATGGCTACACCTTC
NA TRBJ2-5 TRBV5-6 TRBD2 CASSLGGLAEETQYF TGTGCCAGCAGCTTGGGGGGACTAGCGGAGGAGACCCAGTACTTC
NA TRBJ2-3 TRBV6-1 NA CASSEPGLDTQYF TGTGCCAGCAGTGAACCGGGACTAGATACGCAGTATTTT